This T cell receptor (beta chain) was sequenced in a study of Graves' ophthalmopathy and Graves' hyperthyroidism. Amplification targeted the TCR beta CDR3 regions, with RNA transcripts as the source material. Second-round multiplex PCR came after first-round RT-PCR with HTBI primers. Each CDR3 protein gets one entry after TCRdb re-called the multiplex PCR reads with MiXCR. The sample has a few hundred thousand distinct CDR3 sequences; about 40% are singletons. Only newly diagnosed hyperthyroidism patients aged 18 to 65, with under 2 months' duration, were enrolled. Findings of the study overall: A classifier, a 13-signature model, separated ophthalmopathy from stable hyperthyroidism with approximately 87% sensitivity and around 83% specificity.

In the case of this clonotype: Its target is unknown.

Sequencing was carried out using peripheral blood or thyroid tissue (not recorded which). This receptor was identified in an adult man with Graves' hyperthyroidism.

In nucleotides, the CDR3 is TGCGCCAGCAGCGCTTCAGGGGGAGCGAACTATGGCTACACCTTC. It translates to CASSASGGANYGYTF. This chain connects TRBV5-1 to TRBJ1-2, with 7 bases aligning to TRBD1. Germline CDR1 and CDR2: SGHRS and YFSETQ. V gave up 4 bases and J gave up 2 bases; unmatched junction bases: 8. This CDR3 contains 15 residues.